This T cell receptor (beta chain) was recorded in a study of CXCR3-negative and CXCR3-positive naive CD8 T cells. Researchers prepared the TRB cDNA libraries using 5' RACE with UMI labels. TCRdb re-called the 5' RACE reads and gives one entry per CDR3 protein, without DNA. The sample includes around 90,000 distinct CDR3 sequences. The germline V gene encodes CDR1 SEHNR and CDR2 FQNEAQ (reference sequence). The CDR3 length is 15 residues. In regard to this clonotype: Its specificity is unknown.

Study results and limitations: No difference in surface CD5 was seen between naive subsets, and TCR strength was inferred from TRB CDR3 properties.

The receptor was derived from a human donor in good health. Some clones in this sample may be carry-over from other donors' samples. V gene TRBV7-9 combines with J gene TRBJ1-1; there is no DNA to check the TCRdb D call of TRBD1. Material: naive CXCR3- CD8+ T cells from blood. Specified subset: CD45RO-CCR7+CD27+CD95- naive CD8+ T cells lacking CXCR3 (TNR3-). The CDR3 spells CASSFSTGLNTEAFF.